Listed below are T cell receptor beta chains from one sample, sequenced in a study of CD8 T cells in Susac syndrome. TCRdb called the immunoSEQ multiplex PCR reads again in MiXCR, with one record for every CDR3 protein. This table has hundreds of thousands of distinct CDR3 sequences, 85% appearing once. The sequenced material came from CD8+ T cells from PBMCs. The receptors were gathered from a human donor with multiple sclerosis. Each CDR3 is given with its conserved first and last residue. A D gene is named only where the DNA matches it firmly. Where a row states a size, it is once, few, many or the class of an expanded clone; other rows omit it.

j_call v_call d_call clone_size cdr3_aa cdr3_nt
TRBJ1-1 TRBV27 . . CASSSDNAIGLEAFF TGTGCCAGCAGCTCGGACAACGCGATAGGCCTTGAAGCTTTCTTT
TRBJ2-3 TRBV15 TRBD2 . CATSRVVLAGTDTQYF TGTGCCACCAGCAGAGTGGTGCTAGCGGGCACAGATACGCAGTATTTT
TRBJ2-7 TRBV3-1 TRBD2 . CASSQDKGLDHKTYEQYF TGTGCCAGCAGCCAAGATAAGGGACTAGATCATAAAACCTACGAGCAGTACTTC
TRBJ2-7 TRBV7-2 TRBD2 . CASSLLPGLAGEEQYF TGTGCCAGCAGCCTACTCCCGGGACTAGCGGGGGAAGAGCAGTACTTC
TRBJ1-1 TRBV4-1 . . CASSQDSQMNTEAFF TGCGCCAGCAGCCAAGATTCCCAGATGAACACTGAAGCTTTCTTT
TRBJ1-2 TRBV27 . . CASSFGHQDYGYTF TGTGCCAGCAGTTTTGGACACCAAGACTATGGCTACACCTTC
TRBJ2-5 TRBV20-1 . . CSASLETQYF TGCAGTGCTAGCTTAGAGACCCAGTACTTC
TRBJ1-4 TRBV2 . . CASMLVRGGMDEKLFF TGTGCCAGCATGCTTGTAAGGGGTGGAATGGACGAAAAACTGTTTTTT
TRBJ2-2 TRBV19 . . CASSAGGYGGELFF TGTGCCAGTAGTGCCGGTGGATACGGCGGGGAGCTGTTTTTT
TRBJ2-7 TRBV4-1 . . CASSLEQARSYEQYF TGCGCCAGCAGCCTAGAACAGGCCCGCTCCTACGAGCAGTACTTC
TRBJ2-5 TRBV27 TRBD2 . CASALGGAGEETQYF TGTGCCAGCGCCCTAGGCGGGGCGGGAGAAGAGACCCAGTACTTC
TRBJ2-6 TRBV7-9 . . CASSPSSGSGANVLTF TGTGCCAGCAGCCCCTCGAGCGGCTCTGGGGCCAACGTCCTGACTTTC
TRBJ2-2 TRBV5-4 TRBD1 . CASEGAYTGELFF TGTGCCAGCGAGGGGGCGTACACCGGGGAGCTGTTTTTT
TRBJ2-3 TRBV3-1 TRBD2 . CASSQVRGTSGSGAFNTDTQYF TGTGCCAGCAGCCAAGTCCGAGGGACTAGCGGGAGTGGCGCTTTTAACACAGATACGCAGTATTTT
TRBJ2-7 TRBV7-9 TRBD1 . CASAHRDRGNYEQYF TGTGCCAGCGCTCACCGGGACAGGGGGAACTACGAGCAGTACTTC
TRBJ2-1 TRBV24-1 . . CATSDNSYNEQFF TGTGCCACCAGTGATAACTCCTACAATGAGCAGTTCTTC
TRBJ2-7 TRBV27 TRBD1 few CASSLRQGFTYEQYF TGTGCCAGCAGTTTACGACAGGGTTTCACGTACGAGCAGTACTTC
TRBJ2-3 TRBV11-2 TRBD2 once CASSFGTSGPSTDTQYF TGTGCCAGCAGCTTCGGGACTAGCGGGCCTAGCACAGATACGCAGTATTTT
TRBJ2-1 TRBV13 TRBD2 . CASSLGGGGNEQFF TGTGCCAGCAGCTTAGGTGGCGGGGGGAATGAGCAGTTCTTC
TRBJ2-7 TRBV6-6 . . CASSYSTRTKSNEQYF TGTGCCAGCAGTTACTCGACTAGGACCAAAAGCAACGAGCAGTACTTC
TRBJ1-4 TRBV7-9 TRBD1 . CASSHTGDWDEKLFF TGTGCCAGCAGCCATACAGGGGATTGGGATGAAAAACTGTTTTTT
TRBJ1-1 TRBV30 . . CAWESEGTEAFF TGTGCCTGGGAATCGGAAGGAACTGAAGCTTTCTTT
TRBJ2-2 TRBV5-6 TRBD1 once CASSLTRGQIDGELFF TGTGCCAGCAGCTTGACCAGGGGGCAAATCGACGGGGAGCTGTTTTTT
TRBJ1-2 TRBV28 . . CASSLPAPYGYTF TGTGCCAGCAGTTTACCAGCTCCCTATGGCTACACCTTC
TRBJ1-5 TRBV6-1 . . CASRTNWGDSNQPQHF TGTGCCAGCAGGACGAATTGGGGGGATAGCAATCAGCCCCAGCATTTT
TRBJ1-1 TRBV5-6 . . CASSLSPPGVGTEAFF TGTGCCAGCAGCTTGTCCCCCCCGGGGGTTGGGACTGAAGCTTTCTTT
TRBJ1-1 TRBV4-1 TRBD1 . CASSQGFNRGMNTEAFF TGCGCCAGCAGCCAAGGATTTAACAGGGGAATGAACACTGAAGCTTTCTTT
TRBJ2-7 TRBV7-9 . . CASSSTFSYEQYF TGTGCCAGCAGCTCCACCTTTTCCTACGAGCAGTACTTC
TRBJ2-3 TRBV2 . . CASRRDGDTQYF TGTGCCAGCAGGAGGGACGGAGATACGCAGTATTTT
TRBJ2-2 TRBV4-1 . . CASSQKTGSTGELFF TGCGCCAGCAGCCAAAAAACAGGGAGCACCGGGGAGCTGTTTTTT
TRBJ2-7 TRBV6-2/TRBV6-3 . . CASSTSTWTYYEQYF TGTGCCAGCAGTACCTCAACGTGGACTTACTACGAGCAGTACTTC
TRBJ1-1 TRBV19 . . CASSITPAYTEAFF TGTGCCAGTAGTATAACCCCAGCGTACACTGAAGCTTTCTTT
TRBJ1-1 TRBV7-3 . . CASSLIRGTEAFF TGTGCCAGCAGCTTAATCAGGGGTACTGAAGCTTTCTTT
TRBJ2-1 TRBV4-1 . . CASSRNQDTPYNEQFF TGCGCCAGCAGCCGGAACCAAGATACCCCATACAATGAGCAGTTCTTC
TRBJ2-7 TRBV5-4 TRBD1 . CASSLGGQTYEQYF TGTGCCAGCAGCTTGGGGGGACAGACCTACGAGCAGTACTTC
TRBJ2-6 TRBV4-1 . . CASSQIATSLRDWEANVLTF TGCGCCAGCAGCCAAATAGCGACGAGTCTTAGGGATTGGGAGGCCAACGTCCTGACTTTC
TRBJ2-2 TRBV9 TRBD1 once CASSAGRTGDRSNTGELFF TGTGCCAGCAGCGCCGGCCGGACAGGGGATAGATCAAACACCGGGGAGCTGTTTTTT
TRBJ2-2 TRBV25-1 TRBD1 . CASRRQGEMDGELFF TGTGCCAGCAGGAGACAGGGGGAAATGGACGGGGAGCTGTTTTTT
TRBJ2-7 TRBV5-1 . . CASSLVVSGDGEQYF TGCGCCAGCAGCTTGGTGGTCTCAGGGGATGGCGAGCAGTACTTC
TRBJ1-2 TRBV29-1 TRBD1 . CSVGGGQDYGYTF TGCAGCGTTGGAGGGGGACAGGACTATGGCTACACCTTC
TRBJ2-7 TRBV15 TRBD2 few CATSRDRGLSYEQYF TGTGCCACCAGCAGAGATCGGGGACTATCCTACGAGCAGTACTTC
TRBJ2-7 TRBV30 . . CAWSVQGYNYEQYF TGTGCCTGGAGTGTACAGGGATACAACTACGAGCAGTACTTC
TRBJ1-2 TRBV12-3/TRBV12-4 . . CASSYGTQNGYTF TGTGCCAGCAGTTATGGGACACAAAATGGCTACACCTTC
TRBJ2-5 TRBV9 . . CASSVVAPKETQYF TGTGCCAGCAGCGTAGTAGCTCCGAAAGAGACCCAGTACTTC
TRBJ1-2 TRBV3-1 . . CASSQEGDTWGYTF TGTGCCAGCAGCCAAGAAGGAGACACTTGGGGATACACCTTC
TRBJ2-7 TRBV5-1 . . CASRMQYEQYF TGCGCCAGCAGAATGCAGTACGAGCAGTACTTC
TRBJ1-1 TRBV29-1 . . CSVVGLVGQRNTEAFF TGCAGCGTTGTAGGTCTAGTGGGTCAGAGGAACACTGAAGCTTTCTTT
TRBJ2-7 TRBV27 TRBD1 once CASSLRGLQGPTYEQYF TGTGCCAGCAGTTTGAGAGGGCTACAGGGGCCGACCTACGAGCAGTACTTC
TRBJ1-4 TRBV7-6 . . CASSQDQGEKLFF TGTGCCAGCAGCCAAGATCAGGGGGAAAAACTGTTTTTT
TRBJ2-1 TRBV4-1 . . CASSQEISYNEQFF TGCGCCAGCAGCCAAGAAATCTCCTACAATGAGCAGTTCTTC
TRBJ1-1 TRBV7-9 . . CASSSAPTEAFF TGTGCCAGCAGCTCTGCCCCCACTGAAGCTTTCTTT
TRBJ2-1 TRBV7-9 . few CASSLASGYYNEQFF TGTGCCAGCAGCTTAGCCAGCGGGTACTACAATGAGCAGTTCTTC
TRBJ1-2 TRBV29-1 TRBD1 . CSASGLTGGKDGYTF TGCAGCGCCTCGGGCCTGACAGGGGGTAAAGATGGCTACACCTTC
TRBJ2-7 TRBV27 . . CASSLIGGFHEQYF TGTGCCAGCAGTTTAATTGGAGGGTTCCACGAGCAGTACTTC
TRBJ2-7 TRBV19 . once CASSMGTVGYEQYF TGTGCCAGTAGTATGGGCACGGTCGGGTACGAGCAGTACTTC
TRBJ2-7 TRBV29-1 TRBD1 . CSVGGQGLYSYEQYF TGCAGCGTCGGGGGACAGGGCCTATACTCCTACGAGCAGTACTTC
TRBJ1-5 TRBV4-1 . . CASSQDPGDQPQHF TGCGCCAGCAGCCAAGATCCGGGGGATCAGCCCCAGCATTTT